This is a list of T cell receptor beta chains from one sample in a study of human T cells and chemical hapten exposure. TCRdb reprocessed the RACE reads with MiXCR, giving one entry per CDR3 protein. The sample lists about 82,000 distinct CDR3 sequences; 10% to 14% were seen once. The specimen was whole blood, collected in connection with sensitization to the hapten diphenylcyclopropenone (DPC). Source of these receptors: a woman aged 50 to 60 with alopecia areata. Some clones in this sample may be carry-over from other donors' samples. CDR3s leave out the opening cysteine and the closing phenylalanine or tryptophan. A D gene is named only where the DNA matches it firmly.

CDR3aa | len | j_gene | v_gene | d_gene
ASRPSGRASSTDTQY | 15 | TRBJ2-3 | TRBV3-1 | TRBD2
SAWRGPGAEAF | 11 | TRBJ1-1 | TRBV20-1 | .
ASSFSAGGPKTGELF | 15 | TRBJ2-2 | TRBV7-2 | TRBD2
SVETTGEQY | 9 | TRBJ2-7 | TRBV29-1 | .
ASSYDGNQPQH | 11 | TRBJ1-5 | TRBV6-2/TRBV6-3 | .
AWSASSRSTDTQY | 13 | TRBJ2-3 | TRBV30 | .
ASSPGTVSSYNSPLH | 15 | TRBJ1-6 | TRBV9 | .
ASSLAGVSYNEQF | 13 | TRBJ2-1 | TRBV7-2 | .
ASHLPGGKAYEQY | 13 | TRBJ2-7 | TRBV11-2 | .
ASSVGRWKIQETQY | 14 | TRBJ2-5 | TRBV9 | .
AIGTGEEQY | 9 | TRBJ2-7 | TRBV10-3 | .
ASSQGQGASGANVLT | 15 | TRBJ2-6 | TRBV14 | .
ASSLLAGAYNEQF | 13 | TRBJ2-1 | TRBV6-6 | TRBD2
ASSYGGRQQF | 10 | TRBJ2-1 | TRBV6-5 | TRBD2
SVAASGSGPDTQY | 13 | TRBJ2-3 | TRBV29-1 | TRBD2
AISESGYSNQPQH | 13 | TRBJ1-5 | TRBV10-3 | .
SASTTSGSTDTQY | 13 | TRBJ2-3 | TRBV20-1 | TRBD2
ASSHDPATNEKLF | 13 | TRBJ1-4 | TRBV4-3 | .
ASSPKGADTEAF | 12 | TRBJ1-1 | TRBV2 | .
ASSDPSGVVYEQY | 13 | TRBJ2-7 | TRBV25-1 | TRBD2
AISESESGGTDTQY | 14 | TRBJ2-3 | TRBV10-3 | TRBD2
ASSVERATEAF | 11 | TRBJ1-1 | TRBV9 | .
ASSSGLAGVKYNEQF | 15 | TRBJ2-1 | TRBV11-2 | TRBD2
ASSFYAQSYEQY | 12 | TRBJ2-7 | TRBV7-2 | .
ASAVAADTQY | 10 | TRBJ2-3 | TRBV2 | .
ASSFGLAGTDTQY | 13 | TRBJ2-3 | TRBV7-9 | TRBD2
ASRDSNQPQH | 10 | TRBJ1-5 | TRBV28 | .
ASSLPSGNYNEQF | 13 | TRBJ2-1 | TRBV7-9 | .
ASSATRTSYEQY | 12 | TRBJ2-7 | TRBV3-1 | .
ASSFRRSGANVLT | 13 | TRBJ2-6 | TRBV28 | .
ASRRWGIYNEQF | 12 | TRBJ2-1 | TRBV5-4 | .
SVAQAETQY | 9 | TRBJ2-5 | TRBV29-1 | .
ASSFSSPGGATGELF | 15 | TRBJ2-2 | TRBV12-3/TRBV12-4 | .
ASSLAATGRSDTQY | 14 | TRBJ2-3 | TRBV7-2 | TRBD1
ASSDSTGRPRYNEQF | 15 | TRBJ2-1 | TRBV25-1 | .
ASSLVSSGANVLT | 13 | TRBJ2-6 | TRBV27 | .
ASSPQSNTEAF | 11 | TRBJ1-1 | TRBV7-3 | .
ASSQPNRGAYEQY | 13 | TRBJ2-7 | TRBV3-1 | TRBD1
ASSDGQHQPQH | 11 | TRBJ1-5 | TRBV18 | .
SVPGTVNTEAF | 11 | TRBJ1-1 | TRBV29-1 | .
ASSLQGGETQY | 11 | TRBJ2-5 | TRBV12-3/TRBV12-4 | TRBD1
ASSLAQLAGGPSYNEQF | 17 | TRBJ2-1 | TRBV5-1 | TRBD2